This paragraph reports one T cell receptor (beta chain). The CDR3 totals 14 residues. Trimming removed 2 bases from V and 4 bases from J, with 11 bases in between. The germline CDR1 and CDR2 sequences are SNHLY and FYNNEI. The data originate from a study of blood T cell repertoires in COVID-19. The assay was immunoSEQ multiplex PCR, and TCRdb's table has in-frame clones only and misses some. The data show about 430,000 clones, roughly 90% seen once. The sequenced sample was PBMCs or T cells enriched from blood (not recorded which). This chain uses TRBV2 with TRBJ1-2, with D perhaps matching TRBD1 (5 bases). The origin of this receptor is a woman in her 30s with acute COVID-19. CDR3 bases: TGTGCCAGCAGTGAAAATCCAGGGCCCTATGGCTACACCTTC. Its translation: CASSENPGPYGYTF.